This record looks at one T cell receptor (beta chain) sequence and its context. This clone's antigen is unknown. No base-level quality is on record; no much larger clone is a single base apart. CDR1 and CDR2 were assigned from the germline V gene as SGHDT and YYEEEE. Including cysteine and phenylalanine, the CDR3 has 13 amino acids. CDR3 DNA only is kept here, 39 bases in frame from base 1. Trimming at the junction amounts to 2 bases on V and 5 bases on J, and the germline ends lie 7 bases apart. The immunoSEQ Assay, a bias-controlled multiplex PCR, was used to amplify TCRbeta CDR3 regions from genomic DNA. Per the original workflow: Within the assay, amplification of reference gene primers was used to estimate how many nucleated cells each sample contained. To quantify the absolute abundance of each unique TCRbeta CDR3 rearrangement, sequence reads were collapsed and filtered. For each sample, productive Simpson clonality was calculated as the square root of Simpson's diversity index across productive rearrangements. In TCRdb, the immuneACCESS table is reduced to in-frame sequences with V and J assigned. These tables do not hold every clone; where another copy was compared, an unresolved V gene accounts for under half, and the others remain unexplained. V and J calls and clone size are those listed in that table; D and trimming were worked out from the DNA. The sample table holds about 160,000 clones, of which 85% were seen once. About 1% of the sample lies in the top ten.

The data derive from a study of blood T cell repertoires in COVID-19 (dated by TCRdb to 2020 to 2021). The study in broad terms: The collaborator samples originated in the United States, Italy and Spain and spanned the acute and convalescent phases of COVID-19. The prospective study material was composed of cDNA or gDNA derived from T cells, B-cell-depleted T cells, or PBMCs. Where HLA class I and class II types were available, the types were taken from metadata supplied by the sample provider, not from assay-based typing. Deeply sampled blood TCRbeta repertoires from subjects exposed to, actively infected with, or recovered from COVID-19 were included in the dataset. The repertoires were released in a freely available public database intended as a resource for research on the immune response to SARS-CoV-2. The samples were drawn from the first 160 participants of the ongoing ImmuneRACE study and from more than 1,000 subjects provided by 6 global collaborators. The sample metadata nearly always contained a de-identified subject ID, COVID-19 status, age in years and sex.

Collaborating institutions collected whole blood in K2EDTA tubes following their own protocols. For TCRbeta analysis, collaborator samples were shipped as frozen whole blood, as isolated PBMCs, or as DNA extracted from either sample type. Study-level results and caveats: Clinical and demographic metadata were provided uncurated, with the amount varying by source and participant.

The clonotype was recovered from a man aged 35 to 55 with acute or convalescent COVID-19. The V and J genes are TRBV5-6 and TRBJ1-4, with no confidently assigned D gene. Material for sequencing was peripheral blood. CDR3 region: CASSFNRNEKLFF. The nucleotides read TGTGCCAGCAGCTTCAACAGAAATGAAAAACTGTTTTTT. Reference TRBV5-6 and TRBJ1-4 proteins supply the regions before and after the CDR3; the full variable domain is: DAGVTQSPTHLIKTRGQQVTLRCSPKSGHDTVSWYQQALGQGPQFIFQYYEEEERQRGNFPDRFSGHQFPNYSSELNVNALLLGDSALYLCASSFNRNEKLFFGSGTQLSVL.